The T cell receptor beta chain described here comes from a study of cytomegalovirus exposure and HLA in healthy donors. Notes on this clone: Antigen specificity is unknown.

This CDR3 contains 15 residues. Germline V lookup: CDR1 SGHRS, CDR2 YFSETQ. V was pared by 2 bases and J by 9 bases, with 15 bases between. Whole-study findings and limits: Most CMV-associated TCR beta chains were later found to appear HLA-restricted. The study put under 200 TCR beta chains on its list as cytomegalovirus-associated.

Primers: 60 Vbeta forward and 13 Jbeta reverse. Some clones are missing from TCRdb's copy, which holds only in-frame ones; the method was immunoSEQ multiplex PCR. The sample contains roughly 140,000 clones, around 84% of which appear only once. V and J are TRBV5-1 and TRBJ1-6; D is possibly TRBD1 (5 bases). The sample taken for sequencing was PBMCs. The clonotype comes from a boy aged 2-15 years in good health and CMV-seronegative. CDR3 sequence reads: CASSLETGDFSPLHF. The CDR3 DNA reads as TGCGCCAGCAGCTTAGAAACGGGGGATTTTTCACCCCTCCACTTT.